The 4 T cell receptor beta chains presented below share a single source sample, sequenced in a study of blood T cell repertoires in COVID-19. Profiling relied on immunoSEQ multiplex PCR, and the TCRdb table lists in-frame clones only, not all of them. Counted here are hundreds of thousands of clones, approximately 84% occurring once; the ten biggest clones make up around 1.9%. The sample taken for sequencing was peripheral blood. The receptors stem from an elderly woman with acute or convalescent COVID-19.

The J gene is TRBJ2-2, the V gene TRBV12-3 or TRBV12-4; D possibly corresponds to TRBD2 (5 bases). This CDR3 has 13 amino acids. The ends were cut back, 5 bases at V and 2 bases at J, with 6 bases in the middle. The CDR3 DNA is TGTGCCAGCAGTAGACTAAACACCGGGGAGCTGTTTTTT. Translating gives CASSRLNTGELFF.

This chain joins TRBV9 and TRBJ2-7, with TRBD2 matching over 8 bases. V shed 0 bases, J shed 0 bases, and the junction held 29 bases outside the gene matches. The germline gives CDR1 SGDLS, CDR2 YYNGEE. The CDR3 has 24 residues. CDR3 loop: CASSVVSFPVAGGTPDISSYEQYF. Written as DNA, the CDR3 is TGTGCCAGCAGCGTAGTTTCTTTTCCGGTTGCGGGAGGAACCCCTGACATAAGCTCCTACGAGCAGTACTTC.

The chain combines TRBV5-1 with TRBJ2-1; D gene uncertain. V was trimmed by 4 bases and J by 1 base, leaving 6 bases between them. The germline CDR1 and CDR2 sequences are SGHRS and YFSETQ. The CDR3 spans 13 residues. CDR3 residues: CASSKTSYNEQFF. The CDR3 DNA sequence: TGCGCCAGCAGCAAGACTTCCTACAATGAGCAGTTCTTC.

The CDR3 reads CASSLGQTNSPLHF. As DNA, the CDR3 is TGTGCCAGCAGTCTGGGACAGACTAATTCACCCCTCCACTTT. This sequence joins TRBV11-2 and TRBJ1-6; 7 nucleotides match TRBD1. Germline-derived CDR1 and CDR2 are SGHAT and FQNNGV. V dropped 6 bases and J dropped 6; count of bases not matched to a gene: 5. The CDR3 extends over 14 amino acids.